The source of this T cell receptor (beta chain) is a study of regulatory T cells in long-lasting Graves disease. Regarding the study as a whole: Sharing of public clonotypes was greater in persistent patients (approximately 2,700) than in new patients (around 930). Few sampled subjects may have lowered accuracy.

The sample's time point: persistent/refractory GD, antithyroid drugs over 5 years with positive TRAb. Preparation of the TCR library used RNA extracted from PBMCs. Into tubes containing EDTA, approximately 9 milliliters of peripheral blood were drawn. This clonotype was observed a few times. Its antigen remains unidentified. Trimming removed 7 bases at V and 4 bases at J, with 14 bases between. This CDR3 is 15 amino acids long. CDR1 and CDR2 (germline): SGHVT, SQSDAQ. Arm-PCR of CDR3 regions and iRepertoire HTBI primers were used to build TCR beta libraries. Each CDR3 protein is one row after TCRdb ran MiXCR on the multiplex PCR reads. The data show roughly 500,000 distinct CDR3 sequences, with roughly 20% seen just once and 7.8% held by the top ten.

The TCR comes from a female donor with Graves disease. The chain uses TRBV7-4 and TRBJ1-6; possible D gene TRBD1, 5 bases. The input for sequencing was peripheral blood mononuclear cells (PBMCs), taken when the disease was refractory, from a patient treated with antithyroid drugs. CDR3 protein: CASTSPTEYNSPLHF. The DNA of the CDR3 is TGTGCCAGCACCTCGCCGACAGAATATAATTCACCCCTCCACTTT.